This T cell receptor beta chain was captured by sequencing in a study of metastatic and nonmetastatic thyroid tumors. The wider study: Repertoires from malignant and benign thyroid patients were compared across blood and tumor or nodule tissue.

Broader study findings: Significantly higher TCR beta diversity was reportedly seen in malignant thyroid tumors than benign nodules, in blood and tumor.

Per the original methods: Researchers built a distant-metastasis classifier for papillary thyroid cancer that drew on CDR3 differences across clinicopathological groups. TCRdb re-called the PCR reads through MiXCR. The V and J calls here are based on TCRdb, not the publication. The table records about 20,000 clones, more than 15% of them present only once. Before thyroid surgery, none of the patients had received any treatment. This clone has at least ten counts. Its antigen is not known. In germline, CDR1 is WNHNN, CDR2 SYGVQD (reference sequence). This CDR3 comprises 14 residues. The TCR originated in a female donor with papillary thyroid cancer or a benign thyroid nodule (not recorded which). Some clones in this sample may be carry-over from other donors' samples. Sequencing was performed on tumor tissue. The rearrangement uses TRBV10-1 and TRBJ2-3; 9 nucleotides align to TRBD2. DNA of the CDR3: TGCGTCTGGCGGGTAGCGGGAGCGGGGGGAACGCAGTATTTT. Its protein product is CVWRVAGAGGTQYF.